This T cell receptor (beta chain) was recorded in a study of blood T cells in healthy people across ages. The junction had 8 bases not matched to a gene; V was cut back by 3 bases and J by 6 bases. The germline V gene has CDR1 MNHEY and CDR2 SVGEGT. The CDR3 loop spans 17 amino acids. PCR was performed a second time for about 7 to 12 cycles using a sample-barcoded 5' primer and a J-beta primer mix. MiXCR, applied by TCRdb to the 5' RACE reads, yields one record per CDR3 protein. In the table there are more than 650,000 distinct CDR3 sequences, about 53% of which are singletons. The sequence was obtained from a man older than 75 in good health. The specimen was blood. The rearrangement uses TRBV6-2 or TRBV6-3 and TRBJ2-1, with 13 bases matching TRBD2. CDR3 nucleotide sequence: TGTGCCAGCAGTTATCAAGGACTAGCGGGAGTTACCAATGAGCAGTTCTTC. Residues: CASSYQGLAGVTNEQFF.